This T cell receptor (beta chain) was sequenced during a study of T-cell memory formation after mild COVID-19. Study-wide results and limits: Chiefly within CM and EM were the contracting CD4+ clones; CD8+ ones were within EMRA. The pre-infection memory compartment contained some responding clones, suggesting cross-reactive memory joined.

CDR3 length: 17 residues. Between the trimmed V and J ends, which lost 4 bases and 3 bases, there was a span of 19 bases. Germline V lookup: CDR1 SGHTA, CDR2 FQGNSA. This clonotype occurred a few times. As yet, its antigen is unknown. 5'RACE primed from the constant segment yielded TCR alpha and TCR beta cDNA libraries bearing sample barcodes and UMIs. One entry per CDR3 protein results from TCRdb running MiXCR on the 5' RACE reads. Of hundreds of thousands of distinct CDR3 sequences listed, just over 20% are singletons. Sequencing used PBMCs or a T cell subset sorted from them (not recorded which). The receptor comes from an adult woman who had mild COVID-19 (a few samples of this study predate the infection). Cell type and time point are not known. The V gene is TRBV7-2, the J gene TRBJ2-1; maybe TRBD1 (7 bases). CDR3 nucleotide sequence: TGTGCCAGCAGCTCCAGGGGGAGGAGCGGGTTCTACAATGAGCAGTTCTTC. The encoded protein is CASSSRGRSGFYNEQFF.